This T cell receptor beta chain was recovered during a study of blood T cell repertoires in COVID-19. Overall study: The United States, Italy and Spain supplied acute and convalescent COVID-19 samples. PBMCs, B-cell-depleted T cells, or T cells were the source of the cDNA or gDNA that made up the material.

This clone is a singleton in its sample. Per the original data handling: Nucleated cell number was recorded as an estimate derived from reference gene primer amplification. Libraries were prepared by immunoSEQ multiplex PCR; TCRdb keeps only in-frame clonotypes and omits some of them. The V and J calls and clone size are taken from that table; D and trimming were inferred from the DNA. The table includes under 20,000 clones, around 91% detected once. Trimming took off 1 base at V and 4 bases at J, with 14 bases between the two ends. This CDR3 has 16 amino acids. Germline V gene lookup returns CDR1 MNHNS and CDR2 SASEGT.

V is TRBV6-1 and J is TRBJ1-3; a weak D match, TRBD1 (6 bases). The sample was peripheral blood. This clonotype was obtained from a human donor in a cohort sampled during active COVID-19. CDR3 nucleotide sequence: TGTGCCAGCAGTGAAGTTGCCAGGGGAATGGGAAACACCATATATTTT. It is translated as CASSEVARGMGNTIYF.